Following are 16 T cell receptor beta chains from one sample sequenced in a study of blood T cells in healthy people across ages (dated by TCRdb to about 2015). The library was made by 5' RACE. TCRdb lists the instrument as Illumina HiSeq 2500. A second PCR of roughly 7 to 12 cycles was run with a J-beta primer mix and a sample-barcoded 5' primer. TCRdb took the public reads, trimmed them with fastp at Q25, ran MiXCR for clone calling and kept in-frame beta chains. A single entry per CDR3 protein holds the most common genes and DNA from its merged rows. Across this sample there are roughly 2 million distinct CDR3 sequences, with around half seen only once. Of the sample, 2.1% is held by the ten largest clones. Sequencing used blood. The receptors derive from a woman aged 40 to 55 in good health.

This chain links TRBV11-2 with TRBJ2-3, with D maybe TRBD2 (5 bases). The CDR3 is 13 residues long. Trimming cost V 5 bases and J 5 bases, with 11 bases left between them. CDR1 and CDR2 from the germline V gene are SGHAT and FQNNGV. This CDR3 is CASSLEGLDTQYF. CDR3 bases: TGTGCCAGCAGCCTTGAGGGATTAGATACGCAGTATTTT.

The rearrangement uses TRBV3-1 and TRBJ1-5, with D possibly TRBD1 on 5 matching bases. V was clipped by 8 bases and J by 1 base, with 12 bases between them. Germline V gene lookup returns CDR1 LGHDT and CDR2 YNNKEL (reference sequence). This CDR3 region has 14 residues. CDR3 sequence (DNA): TGTGCCAGCGCGTCGGGGCAGAGCAATCAGCCCCAGCATTTT. Translated: CASASGQSNQPQHF.

The chain has TRBV5-1 and TRBJ2-7; tentatively, D is TRBD1 or TRBD2 (6 bases each). Deletions cut 4 bases from V and 3 bases from J, with 20 bases between. The CDR3 is made up of 16 amino acids. Per the germline V gene, CDR1 is SGHRS and CDR2 is YFSETQ. The CDR3 DNA follows: TGCGCCAGCAGCCGCCAAACGGGGGCTCAGGTCTACGAGCAGTACTTC. Residues: CASSRQTGAQVYEQYF.

J is TRBJ2-7 and V is TRBV7-2, with D possibly matching TRBD2 (6 bases). V gave up 4 bases and J gave up 0 bases, with 25 bases separating them. Per the germline V gene, CDR1 is SGHTA and CDR2 is FQGNSA. CDR3 length: 19 residues. CDR3 sequence: CASSSVGTGRDPSSYEQYF. For the CDR3, the DNA is TGTGCCAGCAGCTCAGTAGGGACCGGGCGGGACCCGAGCTCCTACGAGCAGTACTTC.

V usage is TRBV20-1 and J usage is TRBJ2-5; D remains unclear. From germline, CDR1 is DFQATT and CDR2 SNEGSKA (reference sequence). The CDR3 runs to 12 residues. V shed 3 bases and J shed 3 bases, with 8 bases lying between them. The CDR3 spells CSASHTKETQYF. CDR3 bases: TGCAGTGCTAGTCACACCAAAGAGACCCAGTACTTC.

This clonotype was detected many times. V is TRBV4-2 and J is TRBJ2-7; maybe TRBD1 (6 bases). This CDR3 has 15 residues. V lost 0 bases and J 2 bases, leaving 11 bases between the germline ends. Germline V gene sequence: CDR1 LGHNA, CDR2 YNFKEQ. The CDR3 nucleotides read TGTGCCAGCAGCCAAGATGGGGGCAGCGCCTACGAGCAGTACTTC. Translated: CASSQDGGSAYEQYF.

There are a few counts of this clonotype. V usage is TRBV3-1 and J usage is TRBJ2-5, with 8 bases identical to TRBD2. Germline V CDR1 and CDR2: LGHDT, YNNKEL (reference sequence). V gave up 4 bases and J gave up 0 bases; unmatched junction bases: 7. The length of the CDR3 is 16 residues. The CDR3 DNA follows: TGTGCCAGCAGCCGCGGGACTAGTCTGTACCAAGAGACCCAGTACTTC. This encodes CASSRGTSLYQETQYF.

In this sample, this clonotype turned up once. The chain has TRBV11-1 and TRBJ2-5; D is perhaps TRBD2 (6 bases). The tail of the sequence fits TRBJ2-7 better, so the J call may be wrong. Germline V lookup: CDR1 SGHAT, CDR2 FQDESV (reference sequence). The CDR3 contains 13 residues. The CDR3 DNA reads TGTGCCAGCAGCTTAGTGAAGGGAGGCGAGCAGTACTTC. Protein: CASSLVKGGEQYF.

The chain uses TRBV11-2 and TRBJ2-4, with D possibly TRBD1 on 6 matching bases. Looked up from germline, CDR1 is SGHAT and CDR2 is FQNNGV. This CDR3 is built from 15 residues. Trimming removed 1 base from V and 7 bases from J, with 14 bases in between. CDR3 in amino acids: CASSLVGGPNNIQYF. The CDR3 DNA is TGTGCCAGCAGCTTAGTTGGGGGCCCAAATAACATTCAGTACTTC. The variable domain in full, with the rest retrieved from reference TRBV11-2 and TRBJ2-4, is EAGVAQSPRYKIIEKRQSVAFWCNPISGHATLYWYQQILGQGPKLLIQFQNNGVVDDSQLPKDRFSAERLKGVDSTLKIQPAKLEDSAVYLCASSLVGGPNNIQYFGAGTRLSVL.

The chain joins TRBV5-6 to TRBJ2-7; 9 nucleotides agree with TRBD1. J was trimmed by 2 bases and V by 3 bases; bases with no gene match: 6. The CDR3 runs to 15 residues. The germline CDR1 and CDR2 sequences are SGHDT and YYEEEE. This CDR3 is CASSWGTGSAYEQYF. Here the CDR3 DNA reads TGTGCCAGCAGCTGGGGGACAGGGTCCGCCTACGAGCAGTACTTC.

This chain links TRBV2 with TRBJ1-2, with D unresolved. The V gene's germline CDR1 is SNHLY and CDR2 FYNNEI. V was trimmed by 4 bases and J by 3 bases, leaving 6 bases between them. CDR3 length: 12 amino acids. The CDR3 DNA sequence: TGTGCCAGCAGTGTAGCTTACTATGGCTACACCTTC. Translated, it gives CASSVAYYGYTF.

The chain combines TRBV29-1 with TRBJ2-7, with D maybe TRBD1 (5 bases). This CDR3 region has 12 residues. The V end was cut by 7 bases, the J end by 2 bases, with 12 bases between. Germline CDR1 reads SQVTM; CDR2 reads ANQGSEA. The CDR3 sequence: CSALDTAYEQYF. CDR3 in DNA: TGCAGCGCCTTGGACACCGCCTACGAGCAGTACTTC.

The chain recombines TRBV4-3 with TRBJ1-4; 7 bases fit TRBD1. The CDR3 contains 16 residues. Unmatched junction bases numbered 12, after V lost 3 bases and J lost 8 bases. The germline CDR1 and CDR2 sequences are LGHNA and YSLEER. Written as DNA, the CDR3 is TGCGCCAGCAGCCATAGGGCATCAGGGGGACGGGAAAAACTGTTTTTT. Its translation is CASSHRASGGREKLFF.

This clonotype occurred a few times. The genes are TRBV20-1 and TRBJ2-3, with D possibly matching TRBD2 (6 bases). V was pared by 3 bases and J by 1 base, with 8 bases between. CDR1 and CDR2 from the germline V gene are DFQATT and SNEGSKA (reference sequence). The CDR3 extends over 13 amino acids. CDR3 sequence reads: CSASGSGTDTQYF. The CDR3 DNA follows: TGCAGTGCTAGCGGGAGTGGCACAGATACGCAGTATTTT.

V is TRBV11-3 and J is TRBJ2-7; D uncertain. V gave up 1 base and J gave up 5 bases, with 6 bases separating them. This CDR3 comprises 12 residues. Germline V gene lookup returns CDR1 SGHNT and CDR2 YENEEA. This chain's CDR3 is CASSLGSHEQYF. In DNA form, the CDR3 reads TGTGCCAGCAGCTTAGGGAGTCACGAGCAGTACTTC.

This chain joins TRBV2 and TRBJ2-3; 8 bases agree with TRBD2. The CDR3 length is 14 residues. Germline V gene data show CDR1 as SNHLY and CDR2 as FYNNEI. Unmatched junction bases numbered 9, after V lost 5 bases and J lost 8 bases. CDR3 sequence: CASSPRTSTVTQYF. CDR3 in DNA: TGTGCCAGCAGTCCCCGGACTAGCACCGTTACGCAGTATTTT.